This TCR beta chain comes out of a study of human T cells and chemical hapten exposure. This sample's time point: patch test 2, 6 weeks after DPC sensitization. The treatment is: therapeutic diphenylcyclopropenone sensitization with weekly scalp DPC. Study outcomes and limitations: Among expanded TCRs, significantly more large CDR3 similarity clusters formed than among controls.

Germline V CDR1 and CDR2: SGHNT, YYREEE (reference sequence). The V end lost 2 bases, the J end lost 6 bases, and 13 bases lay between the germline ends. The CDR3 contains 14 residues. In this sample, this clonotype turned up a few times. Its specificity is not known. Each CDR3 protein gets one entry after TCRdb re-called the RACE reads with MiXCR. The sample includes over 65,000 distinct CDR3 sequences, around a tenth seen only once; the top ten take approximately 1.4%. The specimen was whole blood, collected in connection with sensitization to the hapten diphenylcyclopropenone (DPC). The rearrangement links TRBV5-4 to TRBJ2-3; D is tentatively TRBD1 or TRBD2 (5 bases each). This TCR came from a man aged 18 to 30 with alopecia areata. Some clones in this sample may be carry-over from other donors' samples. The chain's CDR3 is CASSLIWGSDTQYF. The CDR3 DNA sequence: TGTGCCAGCAGCTTAATTTGGGGGTCCGATACGCAGTATTTT.